One sample yielded the 15 T cell receptor beta chains listed below, sequenced in a study of early T cells in non-severe SARS-CoV-2 infection. Each CDR3 protein gets one entry after TCRdb re-called the 5' RACE reads with MiXCR. This sample has 50,000 to 65,000 distinct CDR3 sequences, with less than 15% found just once. The specimen was whole blood. These receptors all come from an adult who was a healthcare worker with PCR-confirmed SARS-CoV-2 infection or an uninfected control (not recorded which).

The chain combines TRBV10-2 with TRBJ1-6, with D possibly TRBD1 on 6 matching bases. The germline CDR1 and CDR2 sequences are WSHSY and SAAADI. The CDR3 loop spans 15 amino acids. V lost 8 bases and J 10 bases, leaving 21 bases between the germline ends. The CDR3 region is CASLKTTGNFSPLHF. The CDR3 DNA sequence: TGCGCCAGCCTAAAAACTACAGGGAATTTCTCACCCCTCCACTTT.

The rearrangement joins TRBV7-9 to TRBJ1-2; possibly TRBD1 for D (5 bases). The length of the CDR3 is 12 residues. The V gene's germline CDR1 is SEHNR and CDR2 FQNEAQ (reference sequence). V shed 5 bases and J shed 7 bases, with 11 bases lying between them. CDR3 sequence: CASSPGYGGYTF. DNA of the CDR3: TGTGCCAGCAGCCCAGGGTATGGTGGCTACACCTTC. The full variable domain, with the rest looked up from reference TRBV7-9 and TRBJ1-2, is DTGVSQNPRHKITKRGQNVTFRCDPISEHNRLYWYRQTLGQGPEFLTYFQNEAQLEKSRLLSDRFSAERPKGSFSTLEIQRTEQGDSAMYLCASSPGYGGYTFGSGTRLTVV.

CDR3 nucleotides: TGTGCCAGCAGCCAATCTAGCACAGATACGCAGTATTTT. It encodes CASSQSSTDTQYF. The J gene is TRBJ2-3, the V gene TRBV14, with D unclear. This CDR3 has 13 residues. V shed 2 bases and J shed 0 bases, with 3 bases lying between them. CDR1 SGHDN and CDR2 FVKESK come from the germline V gene.

This clonotype has a handful of counts. V is TRBV3-1 and J is TRBJ2-1; D tentatively fits TRBD1 or TRBD2 (5 bases each). Trimming took 0 bases from V and 2 from J, leaving 17 bases between them. Germline assignment: CDR1 LGHDT and CDR2 YNNKEL (reference sequence). The CDR3 has 18 amino acids. In DNA form, the CDR3 reads TGTGCCAGCAGCCAAGACTTCGGTAGGGGAGAAGCCTACAATGAGCAGTTCTTC. Translated, it gives CASSQDFGRGEAYNEQFF.

In this sample, this clonotype turned up a few times. The V gene is TRBV19, the J gene TRBJ2-7; 9 bases fit TRBD1. The V segment lost 3 bases and the J segment 2 bases; nucleotides outside the gene matches: 8. Germline V CDR1 and CDR2: LNHDA, SQIVND (reference sequence). The CDR3 is made up of 16 amino acids. CDR3 residues: CASSMETGGTAYEQYF. The CDR3 region has the DNA TGTGCCAGTAGTATGGAGACAGGGGGAACGGCCTACGAGCAGTACTTC.

This clonotype was observed at least ten times. V is TRBV12-3 or TRBV12-4 and J is TRBJ2-2; TRBD2 aligns across 13 bases. This CDR3 contains 15 residues. With V trimmed by 7 bases and J by 4 bases, 3 bases remained unmatched. CDR3: CASTRTSGSTGELFF. For the CDR3, the DNA is TGTGCCAGCACCAGGACTAGCGGGAGCACCGGGGAGCTGTTTTTT.

The chain has TRBV20-1 and TRBJ2-3; TRBD2 agrees at 8 bases. J was trimmed by 0 bases and V by 2 bases; bases with no gene match: 13. CDR3 length equals 18 residues. CDR1 and CDR2 from the germline V gene are DFQATT and SNEGSKA (reference sequence). The CDR3 is CSARPPPGLAGSTDTQYF. In DNA, the CDR3 is TGCAGTGCTAGACCACCCCCCGGCCTAGCGGGCAGCACAGATACGCAGTATTTT.

The J gene is TRBJ2-5, the V gene TRBV7-2; D may match TRBD1 or TRBD2 (6 bases each). V lost 2 bases, J lost 1 base, and 11 bases lay in between. The CDR3 sequence is 15 residues long. The germline V gene encodes CDR1 SGHTA and CDR2 FQGNSA. The CDR3 DNA sequence: TGTGCCAGCAGCTTACGGGGGACATTCCAAGAGACCCAGTACTTC. It specifies CASSLRGTFQETQYF.

The chain carries TRBV9 and TRBJ2-7; D gene ambiguous. Trimming took off 0 bases at V and 1 base at J, with 8 bases between the two ends. Germline V lookup: CDR1 SGDLS, CDR2 YYNGEE. The CDR3 totals 14 residues. The CDR3, as DNA: TGTGCCAGCAGCGTAGGATGGAGTTCCTACGAGCAGTACTTC. Translated: CASSVGWSSYEQYF.

In its sample, this clonotype was seen many times. V and J are TRBV29-1 and TRBJ1-5, with D possibly TRBD1 on 5 matching bases. The ends were cut back, 6 bases at V and 3 bases at J, with 15 bases in the middle. This CDR3 contains 14 residues. Germline lookup yields CDR1 SQVTM and CDR2 ANQGSEA. CDR3 sequence: CSVASTGINQPQHF. CDR3 in DNA: TGCAGCGTCGCGTCCACAGGAATCAATCAGCCCCAGCATTTT.

This clonotype occurred many times. V gene TRBV7-9 combines with J gene TRBJ2-5; a weak D match, TRBD2 (5 bases). The V gene lost 3 bases and the J gene lost 0 bases, with 8 bases spanning the gap. In germline, CDR1 is SEHNR, CDR2 FQNEAQ (reference sequence). This CDR3 spans 14 amino acids. The CDR3 coding sequence is TGTGCCAGCAGCTTGAGGGAGTACCAAGAGACCCAGTACTTC. Translating it yields CASSLREYQETQYF. The entire variable domain, with the rest obtained from reference TRBV7-9 and TRBJ2-5, is as follows: DTGVSQNPRHKITKRGQNVTFRCDPISEHNRLYWYRQTLGQGPEFLTYFQNEAQLEKSRLLSDRFSAERPKGSFSTLEIQRTEQGDSAMYLCASSLREYQETQYFGPGTRLLVL.

This clonotype was seen at least ten times. The chain carries TRBV18 and TRBJ1-2, with 9 bases fitting TRBD1. The length of the CDR3 is 15 residues. Unmatched junction bases numbered 6, after V lost 1 base and J lost 6 bases. Germline-derived CDR1 and CDR2 are KGHSH and LQKENI. For the CDR3, the DNA is TGTGCCAGCTCACCACTGAGGACAGGGGACGATGGCTACACCTTC. It specifies CASSPLRTGDDGYTF. The whole variable domain, filled in from reference TRBV18 and TRBJ1-2, reads NAGVMQNPRHLVRRRGQEARLRCSPMKGHSHVYWYRQLPEEGLKFMVYLQKENIIDESGMPKERFSAEFPKEGPSILRIQQVVRGDSAAYFCASSPLRTGDDGYTFGSGTRLTVV.

The genes are TRBV7-9 and TRBJ1-3, with D hard to call. V lost 6 bases and J lost 6, with 15 bases in between. Per the germline V gene, CDR1 is SEHNR and CDR2 is FQNEAQ (reference sequence). This CDR3 has 14 amino acids. CDR3 protein: CASSYYEESNTIYF. CDR3 coding DNA: TGTGCCAGCAGTTATTACGAGGAATCAAACACCATATATTTT.

This clonotype was seen a few times. V and J are TRBV6-5 and TRBJ1-1, with 7 positions matching TRBD1. The germline gives CDR1 MNHEY, CDR2 SVGAGI. V lost 0 bases and J lost 5; bases outside the gene matches: 3. The CDR3 contains 14 residues. The CDR3 nucleotides are TGTGCCAGCAGTTACTCATCCAGGGGGACTGAAGCTTTCTTT. This translates into CASSYSSRGTEAFF.

This clonotype was found a few times. The chain joins TRBV6-5 to TRBJ2-2; D may match TRBD1 or TRBD2 (5 bases each). Trimming removed 7 bases from V and 1 base from J, with 13 bases in between. Germline CDR1 and CDR2: MNHEY and SVGAGI. This CDR3 region has 15 residues. The CDR3 here is CASIPGTVNTGELFF. In nucleotides, the CDR3 is TGTGCCAGCATCCCCGGGACGGTGAACACCGGGGAGCTGTTTTTT.